Listed here are 21 T cell receptor beta chains from one sample, sequenced in a study of shared clonotypes between healthy human individuals. Measured with immunoSEQ multiplex PCR; TCRdb has only the in-frame clones, and not every one. The sample has over 850,000 clones; about four fifths are singletons. Material: memory CD4+ T cells from PBMCs. Subset here: CD45RA-negative fraction. The receptor source for this set is a man between 18 and 35 years old in good health. Some clones in this sample may be carry-over from other donors' samples.

This clone appeared many times. J is TRBJ2-7 and V is TRBV2; D perhaps matches TRBD1 (6 bases). Germline V gene data show CDR1 as SNHLY and CDR2 as FYNNEI. The V end lost 6 bases, the J end lost 6 bases, and 15 bases lay between the germline ends. The CDR3 consists of 13 residues. CDR3 coding DNA: TGTGCCAGCAGGGGGACACTGAGGAGCGAGCAGTACTTC. Translated: CASRGTLRSEQYF.

The rearrangement links TRBV6-5 to TRBJ1-5, with a possible D match to TRBD1 (6 bases). V lost 4 bases and J 6 bases, leaving 13 bases between the germline ends. The CDR3 covers 14 residues. Germline V gene lookup returns CDR1 MNHEY and CDR2 SVGAGI. The CDR3 region has the DNA TGTGCCAGCAGTTTAGACAGGAGCCGTCAGCCCCAGCATTTT. Its protein product is CASSLDRSRQPQHF.

In regard to this clone: Other DNA sequences in the same sample also yield this CDR3. The genes are TRBV7-2 and TRBJ2-5; the D call may be TRBD1 or TRBD2 (5 bases each). Germline values: CDR1 SGHTA, CDR2 FQGNSA. Trimming removed 1 base from V and 4 bases from J, with 10 bases in between. The CDR3 is 14 amino acids. In nucleotides, the CDR3 is TGTGCCAGCAGCTTAGGCGGTGGGGGAGAGACCCAGTACTTC. It translates to CASSLGGGGETQYF.

J is TRBJ2-2 and V is TRBV15; TRBD2 matches at 8 bases. Germline assignment: CDR1 LNHNV and CDR2 YYDKDF (reference sequence). This CDR3 is 16 amino acids long. The junction had 6 bases not matched to a gene; V was cut back by 5 bases and J by 1 base. CDR3 sequence (DNA): TGTGCCACCAGCCCCCGGGGGGGACAGAACACCGGGGAGCTGTTTTTT. Translating it yields CATSPRGGQNTGELFF.

Remarks on this clone: A junction end diverges from the germline sequence, so it may reflect a read error. The chain couples TRBV6-5 to TRBJ2-5; D unclear. Germline values: CDR1 MNHEY, CDR2 SVGAGI. There are 15 residues in the CDR3. The CDR3 loop is CASSYSVPPYDHPDF. The CDR3 nucleotides are TGTGCCAGCAGTTACTCTGTACCCCCTTATGACCACCCGGACTTC.

About this clone itself: Other nucleotide sequences from this sample produce the same CDR3. This sequence joins TRBV5-1 and TRBJ1-3; D remains ambiguous. This CDR3 contains 15 residues. The V gene lost 1 base and the J gene lost 0 bases, with 8 bases spanning the gap. Germline loops: CDR1 SGHRS, CDR2 YFSETQ. For the CDR3, the DNA is TGCGCCAGCAGCTTGAATCTGAACTCTGGAAACACCATATATTTT. Translation: CASSLNLNSGNTIYF. Variable domain in full (rest from reference TRBV5-1 and TRBJ1-3): KAGVTQTPRYLIKTRGQQVTLSCSPISGHRSVSWYQQTPGQGLQFLFEYFSETQRNKGNFPGRFSGRQFSNSRSEMNVSTLELGDSALYLCASSLNLNSGNTIYFGEGSWLTVV.

The table lists this clone with many counts. The chain recombines TRBV28 with TRBJ2-1; 10 bases align to TRBD2. The junction had 5 bases not matched to a gene; V was cut back by 2 bases and J by 1 base. The germline V gene encodes CDR1 MDHEN and CDR2 SYDVKM. The CDR3 is 17 amino acids. CDR3 sequence reads: CASSLASGRGSYNEQFF. DNA of the CDR3: TGTGCCAGCAGTTTAGCGAGCGGGAGGGGGTCCTACAATGAGCAGTTCTTC.

This clone has a single count. CDR3 sequence (DNA): TGTGCCAGCAGCTCCGCGGGACAGGGGGCGATTGGCTACACCTTC. This codes for CASSSAGQGAIGYTF. The V and J genes are TRBV11-2 and TRBJ1-2, with 12 bases matching TRBD1. CDR3 length: 15 residues. Germline CDR1 is SGHAT and CDR2 is FQNNGV. J was trimmed by 7 bases and V by 4 bases; bases with no gene match: 7.

This sequence joins TRBV2 and TRBJ2-1; D not resolved. V lost 6 bases, J lost 1 base, and 10 bases lay in between. This CDR3 contains 14 residues. Germline lookup yields CDR1 SNHLY and CDR2 FYNNEI. As DNA, the CDR3 is TGTGCCAGCAGACCCGAAGCATCCTACAATGAGCAGTTCTTC. Its translation is CASRPEASYNEQFF.

The V call is TRBV5-5, the J call TRBJ2-3, with 7 bases fitting TRBD1. Trimming at V came to 0 bases and at J to 3 bases, leaving 4 bases not matched to a gene. The CDR3 is 15 amino acids. Germline V CDR1 and CDR2: SGHKS, YYEKEE (reference sequence). The CDR3 nucleotides are TGTGCCAGCAGCTTGGAGGGGGCAGGGACAGATACGCAGTATTTT. Residues: CASSLEGAGTDTQYF.

The J gene is TRBJ2-2, the V gene TRBV11-2; a possible D gene is TRBD2 (5 bases). There are 14 residues in the CDR3. Germline V gives CDR1 SGHAT, CDR2 FQNNGV. Trimming cost V 7 bases and J 4 bases, with 13 bases left between them. In DNA, the CDR3 is TGTGCCAGCACGGGAAGCTTGAGCACCGGGGAGCTGTTTTTT. Its protein product is CASTGSLSTGELFF. The whole variable domain, filled in from reference TRBV11-2 and TRBJ2-2, reads EAGVAQSPRYKIIEKRQSVAFWCNPISGHATLYWYQQILGQGPKLLIQFQNNGVVDDSQLPKDRFSAERLKGVDSTLKIQPAKLEDSAVYLCASTGSLSTGELFFGEGSRLTVL.

The gene calls are TRBV6-7 and TRBJ2-7, with 7 bases matching TRBD1. TRBV6-7 falls under the ORF class, with uncertain function. The V segment lost 9 bases and the J segment 6 bases; nucleotides outside the gene matches: 20. This CDR3 is 16 amino acids long. The CDR3 protein is CASQGERARTGFEQYF. CDR3 sequence (DNA): TGTGCCAGTCAGGGGGAGCGAGCAAGGACAGGTTTCGAGCAGTACTTC.

V usage is TRBV20-1 and J usage is TRBJ2-7; D gene ambiguous. This CDR3 comprises 11 residues. The V end was cut by 1 base, the J end by 6 bases, with 7 bases between. Germline lookup yields CDR1 DFQATT and CDR2 SNEGSKA (reference sequence). CDR3 protein: CSARGSSEQYF. CDR3 DNA: TGCAGTGCTAGAGGGAGTTCCGAGCAGTACTTC.

In regard to this clone: Other nucleotide sequences from this sample produce the same CDR3. This sequence joins TRBV9 and TRBJ2-5; the match to TRBD1 covers 8 bases. V trimming: 4 bases; J trimming: 4 bases; junction bases outside the gene matches: 6. CDR3 length: 14 residues. Germline lookup yields CDR1 SGDLS and CDR2 YYNGEE. CDR3 loop: CASSPRTGTETQYF. Written as DNA, the CDR3 is TGTGCCAGCAGCCCCCGGACAGGGACAGAGACCCAGTACTTC.

The CDR3 DNA sequence: TGTGCCAGCAGCTTAATGTACAGCGGGGAGCTGTTTTTT. It encodes CASSLMYSGELFF. The chain uses TRBV7-9 and TRBJ2-2; D is undetermined. Deletions cut 2 bases from V and 7 bases from J, with 8 bases between. The CDR3 contains 13 residues. Germline CDR1 and CDR2: SEHNR and FQNEAQ (reference sequence).

This clone was observed at least ten times. This sequence joins TRBV9 and TRBJ2-4; D unresolved. The CDR3 totals 15 residues. V was pared by 3 bases and J by 6 bases, with 16 bases between. Looked up from germline, CDR1 is SGDLS and CDR2 is YYNGEE. The CDR3 nucleotides are TGTGCCAGCAGCGCAACGATTGGGGATGGAAACATTCAGTACTTC. Translation gives CASSATIGDGNIQYF.

The chain links TRBV11-2 to TRBJ2-2, with D unclear. The V gene's germline CDR1 is SGHAT and CDR2 FQNNGV. CDR3 length: 12 amino acids. V lost 2 bases to trimming and J lost 6 bases, with 4 bases between them. The CDR3 DNA is TGTGCCAGCAGCTTAAGGGCCGGGGAGCTGTTTTTT. This sequence encodes CASSLRAGELFF.

The chain couples TRBV11-3 to TRBJ2-1; no clear D. The CDR3 has 14 residues. V was clipped by 3 bases and J by 9 bases, with 15 bases between them. Germline V gene data show CDR1 as SGHNT and CDR2 as YENEEA. The CDR3 loop is CASSFSVDVSEQFF. CDR3 in DNA: TGTGCCAGCAGCTTTTCGGTAGATGTGAGTGAGCAGTTCTTC.

The CDR3 spells CASKTGSEGNTEAFF. Written as DNA, the CDR3 is TGCGCCAGTAAAACCGGGTCTGAGGGGAACACTGAAGCTTTCTTT. The chain links TRBV5-1 to TRBJ1-1; D uncertain. V lost 8 bases, J lost 1 base, and 18 bases lay in between. CDR3 size: 15 residues. Per the germline V gene, CDR1 is SGHRS and CDR2 is YFSETQ.

The rearrangement joins TRBV7-2 to TRBJ2-7; D is perhaps TRBD1 (5 bases). Trimming removed 1 base at V and 6 bases at J, with 13 bases between. Germline CDR1 reads SGHTA; CDR2 reads FQGNSA. CDR3 length: 14 residues. This chain's CDR3 is CASSLDRTLGEQYF. CDR3 in DNA: TGTGCCAGCAGCTTAGATAGGACACTGGGCGAGCAGTACTTC.

J is TRBJ2-3 and V is TRBV11-1; tentatively, D is TRBD1 (6 bases). Trimming stripped 6 bases from V and 3 bases from J, with 19 bases between. Germline V gene data show CDR1 as SGHAT and CDR2 as FQDESV (reference sequence). This CDR3 region has 16 residues. The CDR3 coding sequence is TGTGCCAGCAGAATAACAGGGAATTCGGGGACAGATACGCAGTATTTT. Its protein product is CASRITGNSGTDTQYF.